A single TCR beta chain is shown here with its context. The germline gives CDR1 SGHTA, CDR2 FQGNSA. The V and J ends lost 5 bases and 3 bases, in that order; junction bases with no gene match: 7. There are 15 residues in the CDR3. The data originate from a study of blood T cell repertoires in COVID-19. Overall study context: Acute-phase and convalescent COVID-19 samples originated in the United States, Italy and Spain.

As originally analysed: Estimation of nucleated cell counts relied on the amplification of reference gene primers. Here immunoSEQ multiplex PCR was the method, and the copy in TCRdb shows in-frame clones only, minus some. V, J and clone size derive from that table, while D and trimming were established from the DNA sequence. Of 65,000 to 85,000 clones in the sample, 85% to 90% are singletons; the top ten hold 7.5% to 9%. Sample: peripheral blood. This chain joins TRBV7-2 and TRBJ2-3; 8 nucleotides line up with TRBD1. The receptor's source is a man in his forties or fifties with active COVID-19. Here the CDR3 reads CASSPQTGVTDTQYF. CDR3 DNA: TGTGCCAGCAGCCCTCAGACAGGGGTTACAGATACGCAGTATTTT.